One and the same sample provided the 16 T cell receptor beta chains below, sequenced in a study of identical twins. TCRdb passed the 5' RACE reads through MiXCR, listing each CDR3 protein once. The sample lists approximately 1.8 million distinct CDR3 sequences; around 29% were seen once. The source material was cord blood. All receptors come from a newborn girl in good health.

The rearrangement uses TRBV29-1 and TRBJ2-7; possibly TRBD1 for D (8 bases). The CDR3 spans 13 residues. The V gene's germline CDR1 is SQVTM and CDR2 ANQGSEA. V lost 0 bases to trimming and J lost 6 bases, with 12 bases between them. CDR3 sequence: CSVEDNRGGEQYF. CDR3 DNA sequence: TGCAGCGTTGAAGATAACAGGGGGGGCGAGCAGTACTTC.

Comment on this clonotype: A much bigger clone sits one base away, suggesting this may be a read error. The chain has TRBV12-3 or TRBV12-4 and TRBJ2-5; weak D call: TRBD1 (5 bases). CDR3 length: 11 residues. The ends were cut back, 11 bases at V and 3 bases at J, with 10 bases in the middle. The CDR3 coding sequence is TGTGCCGGCTCAGGGAAAGAGACCCAGTACTTC. Translation: CAGSGKETQYF.

V gene TRBV10-3 combines with J gene TRBJ2-3, with 10 bases identical to TRBD2. The germline gives CDR1 ENHRY, CDR2 SYGVKD. The CDR3 consists of 14 residues. The junction had 8 bases not matched to a gene; V was cut back by 10 bases and J by 4 bases. The CDR3 reads CATEEREGPDTQYF. CDR3 nucleotides: TGTGCCACCGAAGAGCGGGAGGGCCCAGATACGCAGTATTTT.

The chain combines TRBV20-1 with TRBJ1-1; maybe TRBD1 (5 bases). The CDR3 is 17 residues long. CDR1 and CDR2 (germline): DFQATT, SNEGSKA (reference sequence). V was clipped by 0 bases and J by 3 bases, with 20 bases between them. The DNA of the CDR3 is TGCAGTGCTAGAGATTCATACCCCCGGGGCTGGCACACTGAAGCTTTCTTT. Translated, it gives CSARDSYPRGWHTEAFF.

The chain's CDR3 is CASSVDARTEAFF. In DNA, the CDR3 is TGTGCCAGCAGCGTCGACGCCCGCACTGAAGCTTTCTTT. This chain joins TRBV11-2 and TRBJ1-1; D is undetermined. V was pared by 5 bases and J by 4 bases, with 11 bases between. The CDR3 is made up of 13 amino acids. CDR1 and CDR2 (germline): SGHAT, FQNNGV.

In this sample, this clonotype turned up a few times. V and J are TRBV29-1 and TRBJ2-1; 15 nucleotides line up with TRBD2. This CDR3 spans 16 amino acids. The V gene end was trimmed by 0 bases and the J gene end by 11 bases; junction bases not matched to a gene: 8. CDR1 is SQVTM, CDR2 ANQGSEA, per germline. This chain's CDR3 is CSVEDRRTSGGAQQFF. Written as DNA, the CDR3 is TGCAGCGTTGAAGATCGGCGGACTAGCGGGGGGGCCCAGCAGTTCTTC.

This chain uses TRBV4-1 with TRBJ2-7; TRBD2 matches 7 bases. Germline CDR1 is MGHRA and CDR2 is YSYEKL. V dropped 2 bases and J dropped 7; count of bases not matched to a gene: 5. This CDR3 comprises 13 residues. The DNA of the CDR3 is TGCGCCAGCAGCCAACCGACTAGCTTAGAGCAGTACTTC. It yields the protein CASSQPTSLEQYF.

CDR3 sequence (DNA): TGCAGTGCTATCATCGGGACGCCCCCCTACGAGCAGTACTTC. As protein: CSAIIGTPPYEQYF. The rearrangement links TRBV20-1 to TRBJ2-7, with D possibly being TRBD1 or TRBD2 (5 bases each). CDR3 length: 14 residues. The germline CDR1 and CDR2 sequences are DFQATT and SNEGSKA (reference sequence). V was trimmed by 4 bases and J by 2 bases, leaving 15 bases between them.

This sequence joins TRBV29-1 and TRBJ2-3; a weak D match, TRBD1 (6 bases). CDR1 is SQVTM and CDR2 is ANQGSEA in the germline V gene. The CDR3 contains 14 residues. Trimming cost V 6 bases and J 4 bases, with 17 bases left between them. CDR3 protein: CSVETRDTADTQYF. The CDR3 DNA reads as TGCAGCGTCGAAACCCGGGACACGGCAGATACGCAGTATTTT.

The chain links TRBV18 to TRBJ2-7, with a tentative D call TRBD1 (5 bases). Trimming removed 3 bases from V and 2 bases from J, with 8 bases in between. CDR3 length: 13 amino acids. From germline, CDR1 is KGHSH and CDR2 LQKENI. The CDR3 is CASSPTETYEQYF. The DNA for the CDR3 is TGTGCCAGCTCACCGACAGAAACCTACGAGCAGTACTTC.

With regard to this clonotype: A much larger clone lies one base from this, so it may be a read error. The rearrangement joins TRBV29-1 to TRBJ2-4; perhaps D is TRBD1 or TRBD2 (5 bases each). This CDR3 comprises 15 residues. Germline V gene data show CDR1 as SQVTM and CDR2 as ANQGSEA. This CDR3 reads CSVTGTGTNLEEQHF. CDR3 coding DNA: TGCAGCGTTACCGGAACTGGGACCAACCTGGAGGAGCAGCACTTC.

This clonotype was counted a few times. The V gene is TRBV25-1, the J gene TRBJ1-6, with D tentatively TRBD1 (6 bases). Germline CDR1 is MGHDK and CDR2 is SYGVNS. The V gene lost 2 bases and the J gene lost 9 bases, with 11 bases spanning the gap. The CDR3 runs 14 residues. The CDR3: CASSEHGGGSPLHF. CDR3 DNA sequence: TGTGCCAGCAGTGAACACGGGGGCGGTTCACCCCTCCACTTT.

The genes are TRBV5-1 and TRBJ2-3; tentatively, D is TRBD1 or TRBD2 (6 bases each). The germline CDR1 and CDR2 sequences are SGHRS and YFSETQ. The CDR3 runs to 15 residues. V was clipped by 0 bases and J by 4 bases, with 12 bases between them. CDR3 sequence reads: CASSLVVGGADTQYF. The CDR3 nucleotides read TGCGCCAGCAGCTTGGTGGTCGGGGGCGCAGATACGCAGTATTTT.

V gene TRBV12-3 or TRBV12-4 combines with J gene TRBJ1-5; no definite D call. This CDR3 comprises 13 residues. Trimming took off 5 bases at V and 4 bases at J, with 9 bases between the two ends. The CDR3 sequence: CASSPLKNQPQHF. The CDR3 bases are TGTGCCAGCAGTCCTCTAAAAAATCAGCCCCAGCATTTT.

This clonotype was detected ten times or more. The chain is built from TRBV5-1 and TRBJ1-2; the D gene is possibly TRBD1 (6 bases). CDR1 and CDR2 (germline): SGHRS, YFSETQ. The CDR3 extends over 14 amino acids. Trimming pared 0 bases from V and 7 bases from J, leaving 13 bases between. The CDR3 sequence: CASSLDRARSGYTF. The CDR3 nucleotides read TGCGCCAGCAGCTTGGACAGGGCTCGTAGTGGCTACACCTTC.

The chain combines TRBV28 with TRBJ2-2, with TRBD1 as a possible D gene (5 bases). Trimming cost V 3 bases and J 4 bases, with 18 bases left between them. The CDR3 contains 17 residues. CDR1 is MDHEN and CDR2 is SYDVKM in the germline V gene. DNA for the CDR3: TGTGCCAGCAGTTTTAAGGGGTTAAGGGGCTTCACCGGGGAGCTGTTTTTT. This translates into CASSFKGLRGFTGELFF.